These 7 T cell receptor beta chains share one sample of origin, sequenced in a study of early T cells in non-severe SARS-CoV-2 infection. TCRdb analysed the 5' RACE reads with MiXCR anew, one entry per CDR3 protein. The sample includes around 57,000 distinct CDR3 sequences, around 7.5% of them seen just once. The sequencing sample was made of whole blood. Receptors originate from an adult who was a healthcare worker with PCR-confirmed SARS-CoV-2 infection or an uninfected control (not recorded which).

CDR3 DNA: TGCGCCAGCAGCTTGGGGGACAACTACTATGGCTACACCTTC. The encoded protein is CASSLGDNYYGYTF. The rearrangement uses TRBV5-1 and TRBJ1-2, with a tentative D call TRBD1 (6 bases). The CDR3 spans 14 residues. The V end lost 0 bases, the J end lost 3 bases, and 9 bases lay between the germline ends. The V gene's germline CDR1 is SGHRS and CDR2 YFSETQ.

This chain uses TRBV7-3 with TRBJ2-5; TRBD1 matches at 7 bases. The J segment lost 2 bases and the V segment lost 0 bases, leaving 3 bases of the junction unmatched. The CDR3 consists of 15 residues. CDR1 is SGHTA, CDR2 FQGTGA, per germline. The CDR3 is CASSLTGDSQETQYF. CDR3 DNA: TGTGCCAGCAGCTTAACTGGGGACAGTCAAGAGACCCAGTACTTC.

This clonotype was counted between two and nine times. J is TRBJ2-7 and V is TRBV10-3; no reliable D call. Germline-derived CDR1 and CDR2 are ENHRY and SYGVKD. The germline V and J ends were trimmed by 3 bases and 2 bases, with 14 bases remaining between them. The CDR3 extends over 15 amino acids. CDR3 amino acids: CAISEGGDPAYEQYF. The CDR3 region has the DNA TGTGCCATCAGTGAAGGCGGAGACCCTGCCTACGAGCAGTACTTC.

This clonotype has ten or more counts. The V gene is TRBV6-1, the J gene TRBJ1-5; a possible D gene is TRBD1 (6 bases). The CDR3 spans 16 residues. The V and J ends lost 4 bases and 2 bases respectively, with 15 bases between them. Germline V gene lookup returns CDR1 MNHNS and CDR2 SASEGT. The CDR3 spells CASSAPIAGGNQPQHF. The CDR3, as DNA: TGTGCCAGCAGTGCCCCCATCGCAGGGGGCAATCAGCCCCAGCATTTT.

This chain uses TRBV2 with TRBJ1-5; 7 positions match TRBD1. With V trimmed by 2 bases and J by 4 bases, 5 bases remained unmatched. The length of the CDR3 is 15 residues. CDR1 is SNHLY, CDR2 FYNNEI, per germline. This CDR3 reads CASSETAGGNQPQHF. The CDR3 DNA follows: TGTGCCAGCAGTGAAACGGCAGGGGGTAATCAGCCCCAGCATTTT. Combining the CDR3 with reference TRBV2 and TRBJ1-5 gives the whole variable domain EPEVTQTPSHQVTQMGQEVILRCVPISNHLYFYWYRQILGQKVEFLVSFYNNEISEKSEIFDDQFSVERPDGSNFTLKIRSTKLEDSAMYFCASSETAGGNQPQHFGDGTRLSIL.

This clonotype has a handful of counts. This chain joins TRBV27 and TRBJ2-7; D possibly corresponds to TRBD1 (6 bases). This CDR3 region has 12 residues. The V gene's germline CDR1 is MNHEY and CDR2 SMNVEV (reference sequence). V gave up 5 bases and J gave up 6 bases, with 11 bases separating them. The CDR3 is CASSNRVGEQYF. The DNA for the CDR3 is TGTGCCAGCAGTAACAGGGTCGGCGAGCAGTACTTC.

This clonotype came up a few times. The gene calls are TRBV7-2 and TRBJ2-3, with D possibly being TRBD2 (6 bases). Germline V gene lookup returns CDR1 SGHTA and CDR2 FQGNSA. The CDR3 consists of 16 residues. Trimming stripped 6 bases from V and 4 bases from J, with 20 bases between. The CDR3 protein is CASSWEGRRVADTQYF. The CDR3 DNA is TGTGCCAGCAGTTGGGAAGGGAGGCGGGTCGCAGATACGCAGTATTTT.